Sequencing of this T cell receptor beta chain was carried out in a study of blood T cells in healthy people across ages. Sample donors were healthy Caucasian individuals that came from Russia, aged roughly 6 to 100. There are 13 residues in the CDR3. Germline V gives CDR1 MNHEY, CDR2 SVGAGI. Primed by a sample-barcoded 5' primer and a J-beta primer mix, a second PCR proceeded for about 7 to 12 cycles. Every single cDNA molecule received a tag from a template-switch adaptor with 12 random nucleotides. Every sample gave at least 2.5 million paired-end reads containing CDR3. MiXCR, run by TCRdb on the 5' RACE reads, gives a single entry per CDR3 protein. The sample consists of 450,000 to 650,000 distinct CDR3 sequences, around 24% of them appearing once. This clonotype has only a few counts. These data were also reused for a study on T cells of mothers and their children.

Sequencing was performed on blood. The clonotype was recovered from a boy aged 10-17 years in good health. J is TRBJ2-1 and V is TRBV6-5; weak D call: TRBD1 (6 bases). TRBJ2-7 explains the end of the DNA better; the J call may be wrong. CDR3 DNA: TGTGCCAGCCAACCGACAGGACGCTACGAGCAGTACTTC. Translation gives CASQPTGRYEQYF.